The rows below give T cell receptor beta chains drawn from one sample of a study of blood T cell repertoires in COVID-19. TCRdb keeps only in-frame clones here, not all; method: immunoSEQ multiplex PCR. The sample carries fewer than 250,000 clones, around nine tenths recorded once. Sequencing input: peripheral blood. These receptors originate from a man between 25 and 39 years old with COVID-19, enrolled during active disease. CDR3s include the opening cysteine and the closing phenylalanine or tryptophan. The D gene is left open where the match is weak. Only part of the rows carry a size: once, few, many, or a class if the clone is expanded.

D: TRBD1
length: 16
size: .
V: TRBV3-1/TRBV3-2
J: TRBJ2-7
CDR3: CASSQFLGQGASEQYF
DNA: TGTGCCAGCAGCCAATTTTTAGGACAGGGGGCCAGCGAGCAGTACTTC

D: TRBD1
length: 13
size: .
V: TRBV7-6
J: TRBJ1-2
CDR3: CASSLDRDHGYTF
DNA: TGTGCCAGCAGCCTGGACAGGGATCATGGCTACACCTTC

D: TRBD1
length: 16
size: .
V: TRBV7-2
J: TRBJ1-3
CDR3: CASSLEPGGGGNTIYF
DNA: TGTGCCAGCAGCTTAGAACCAGGGGGCGGGGGAAACACCATATATTTT

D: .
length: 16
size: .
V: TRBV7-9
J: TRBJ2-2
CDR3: CASSLGAGASTGELFF
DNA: TGTGCCAGCAGCTTAGGGGCAGGGGCGAGCACCGGGGAGCTGTTTTTT

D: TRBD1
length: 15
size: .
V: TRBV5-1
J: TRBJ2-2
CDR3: CASSTGTANTGELFF
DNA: TGCGCCAGCAGCACCGGGACAGCCAACACCGGGGAGCTGTTTTTT

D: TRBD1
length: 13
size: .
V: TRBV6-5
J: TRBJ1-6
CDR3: CASKGQVNSPLHF
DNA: TGTGCCAGCAAAGGACAGGTGAATTCACCCCTCCACTTT

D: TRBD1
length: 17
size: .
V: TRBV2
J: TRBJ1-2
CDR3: CASSRDRGFFTNYGYTF
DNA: TGTGCCAGCAGTCGAGACAGGGGCTTCTTCACTAACTATGGCTACACCTTC

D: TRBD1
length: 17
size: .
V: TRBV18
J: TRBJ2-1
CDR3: CASSPYRDRGNYNEQFF
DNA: TGTGCCAGCTCACCATACCGAGACAGGGGCAACTACAATGAGCAGTTCTTC

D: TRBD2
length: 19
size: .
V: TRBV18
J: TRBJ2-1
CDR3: CASSPPGTSGGSSYNEQFF
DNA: TGTGCCAGCTCACCACCCGGGACTAGCGGGGGTAGCTCCTACAATGAGCAGTTCTTC

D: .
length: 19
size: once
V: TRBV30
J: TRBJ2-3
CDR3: CAWSVFSLRVRAPPDTQYF
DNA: TGTGCCTGGAGTGTTTTTAGCCTCCGCGTCAGGGCTCCCCCAGATACGCAGTATTTT

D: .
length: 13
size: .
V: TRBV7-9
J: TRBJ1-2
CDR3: CASSFGENYGYTF
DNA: TGTGCCAGCAGCTTCGGGGAGAACTATGGCTACACCTTC

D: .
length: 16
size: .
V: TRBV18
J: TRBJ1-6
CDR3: CASSLRQSSYNSPLHF
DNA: TGTGCCAGCTCCCTTAGACAGAGCTCCTATAATTCACCCCTCCACTTT

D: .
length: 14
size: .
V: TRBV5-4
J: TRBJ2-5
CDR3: CASSQEDLQETQYF
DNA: TGTGCCAGCAGCCAGGAGGACCTCCAAGAGACCCAGTACTTC

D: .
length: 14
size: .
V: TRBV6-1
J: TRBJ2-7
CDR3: CASSEAAGSYEQYF
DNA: TGTGCCAGCAGTGAAGCGGCTGGCTCCTACGAGCAGTACTTC

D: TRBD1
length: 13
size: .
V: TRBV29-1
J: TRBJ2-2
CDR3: CSVGTANTGELFF
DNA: TGCAGCGTCGGGACAGCGAACACCGGGGAGCTGTTTTTT

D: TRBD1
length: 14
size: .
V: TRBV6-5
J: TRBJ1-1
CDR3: CASILGTENTEAFF
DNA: TGTGCCAGCATCTTAGGGACAGAGAACACTGAAGCTTTCTTT

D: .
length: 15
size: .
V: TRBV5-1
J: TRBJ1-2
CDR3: CASSSSPGSKPRYTF
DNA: TGCGCCAGCAGTTCCTCGCCAGGGTCTAAACCCCGCTACACCTTC

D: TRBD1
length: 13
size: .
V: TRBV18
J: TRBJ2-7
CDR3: CASSQQGAYEQYF
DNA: TGTGCCAGCTCACAACAGGGGGCCTACGAGCAGTACTTC

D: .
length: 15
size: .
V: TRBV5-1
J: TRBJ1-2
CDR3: CASSLAQGQNYGYTF
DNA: TGCGCCAGCAGCTTGGCCCAGGGACAAAACTATGGCTACACCTTC

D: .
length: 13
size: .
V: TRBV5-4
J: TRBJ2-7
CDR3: CASSLEPADEQYF
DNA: TGTGCCAGCAGCTTGGAGCCCGCGGACGAGCAGTACTTC

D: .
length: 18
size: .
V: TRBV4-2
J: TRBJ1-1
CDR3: CASSHPQGRNGMNTEAFF
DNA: TGTGCCAGCAGCCATCCCCAAGGGAGGAACGGAATGAACACTGAAGCTTTCTTT

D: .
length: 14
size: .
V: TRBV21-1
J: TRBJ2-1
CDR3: CASSKGQGDNEQFF
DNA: TGTGCCAGCAGCAAAGGACAGGGGGACAATGAGCAGTTCTTC

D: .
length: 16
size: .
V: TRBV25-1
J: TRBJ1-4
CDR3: CASSKQVRARGEKLFF
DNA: TGTGCCAGCAGTAAACAGGTTAGGGCGCGCGGTGAAAAACTGTTTTTT

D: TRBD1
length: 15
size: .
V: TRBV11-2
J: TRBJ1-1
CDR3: CASRSYRGRGTEAFF
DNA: TGTGCCAGCAGGTCCTACAGGGGGCGCGGCACTGAAGCTTTCTTT

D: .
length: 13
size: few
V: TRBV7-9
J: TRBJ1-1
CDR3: CASSSNRDTEAFF
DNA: TGTGCCAGCAGCTCGAACAGGGACACTGAAGCTTTCTTT

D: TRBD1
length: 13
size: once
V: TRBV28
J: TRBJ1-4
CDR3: CASNDRGGEKLFF
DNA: TGTGCCAGCAATGACAGGGGTGGTGAAAAACTGTTTTTT

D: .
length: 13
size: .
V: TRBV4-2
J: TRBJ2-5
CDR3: CASSQETSGTQYF
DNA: TGTGCCAGCAGCCAAGAAACGAGTGGGACCCAGTACTTC

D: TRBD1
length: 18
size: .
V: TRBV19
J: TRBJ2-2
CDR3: CASSMRTGHPMNTGELFF
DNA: TGTGCCAGTAGTATGCGGACAGGGCACCCCATGAACACCGGGGAGCTGTTTTTT

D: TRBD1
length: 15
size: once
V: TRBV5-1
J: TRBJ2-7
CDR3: CASSSGTGRRYEQYF
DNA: TGCGCCAGCAGCTCTGGGACAGGGCGGCGATACGAGCAGTACTTC

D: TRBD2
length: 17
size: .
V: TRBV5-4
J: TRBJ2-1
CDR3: CASSLPSGQSSYNEQFF
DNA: TGTGCCAGCAGCTTGCCTAGCGGGCAAAGCTCCTACAATGAGCAGTTCTTC

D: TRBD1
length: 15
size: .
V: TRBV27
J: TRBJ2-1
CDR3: CASSLVDRGYNEQFF
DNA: TGTGCCAGCAGTTTAGTGGACAGGGGATACAATGAGCAGTTCTTC

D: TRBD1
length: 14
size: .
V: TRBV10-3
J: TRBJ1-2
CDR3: CAISETGVLYGYTF
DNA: TGTGCCATCAGTGAAACAGGGGTCCTCTATGGCTACACCTTC

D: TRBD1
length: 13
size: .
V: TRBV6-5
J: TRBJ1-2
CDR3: CASRGQGPYGYTF
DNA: TGTGCCAGCAGGGGACAGGGACCCTATGGCTACACCTTC

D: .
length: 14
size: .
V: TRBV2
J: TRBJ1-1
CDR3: CASSDTGTNNAAFF
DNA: TGTGCCAGCAGTGACACAGGGACCAACAACGCAGCTTTCTTT

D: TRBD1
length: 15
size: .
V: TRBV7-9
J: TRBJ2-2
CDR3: CASSLPTGVAGELFF
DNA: TGTGCCAGCAGCCTCCCGACAGGGGTGGCCGGGGAGCTGTTTTTT

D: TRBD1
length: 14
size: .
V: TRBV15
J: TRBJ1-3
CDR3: CATSQGASGNTIYF
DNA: TGTGCCACCTCCCAGGGGGCCTCTGGAAACACCATATATTTT

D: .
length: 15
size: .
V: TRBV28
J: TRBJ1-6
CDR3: CASAPLDSYNSPLHF
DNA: TGTGCCAGCGCCCCACTTGACTCCTATAATTCACCCCTCCACTTT

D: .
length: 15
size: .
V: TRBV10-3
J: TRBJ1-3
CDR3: CAISESSRGGNTIYF
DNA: TGTGCCATCAGTGAGTCTTCCAGGGGTGGAAACACCATATATTTT

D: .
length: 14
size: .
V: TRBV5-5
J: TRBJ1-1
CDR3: CASSLGQDNTEAFF
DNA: TGTGCCAGCAGCTTGGGACAGGATAACACTGAAGCTTTCTTT

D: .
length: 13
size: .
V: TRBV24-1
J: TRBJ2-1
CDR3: CATSASSYNEQFF
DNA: TGTGCCACCAGTGCTAGCTCCTACAATGAGCAGTTCTTC

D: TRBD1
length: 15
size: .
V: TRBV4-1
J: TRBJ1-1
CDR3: CASSHAGTANTEAFF
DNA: TGCGCCAGCAGCCACGCCGGGACAGCGAACACTGAAGCTTTCTTT

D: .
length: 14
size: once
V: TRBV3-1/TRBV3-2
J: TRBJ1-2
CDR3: CASSKDGSNYGYTF
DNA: TGTGCCAGCAGCAAAGACGGGTCTAACTATGGCTACACCTTC

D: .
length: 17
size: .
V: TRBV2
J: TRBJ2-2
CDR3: CASHYRDLAPLGGELFF
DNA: TGTGCCAGCCACTACAGGGATTTAGCCCCTTTGGGCGGGGAGCTGTTTTTT

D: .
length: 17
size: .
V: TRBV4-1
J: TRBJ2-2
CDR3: CASSQGTVGLETGELFF
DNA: TGCGCCAGCAGCCAAGGCACGGTGGGACTGGAAACCGGGGAGCTGTTTTTT